One and the same sample provided the 2 T cell receptor beta chains below, sequenced in a study of cytomegalovirus exposure and HLA in healthy donors. The PCR made use of 60 Vbeta and 13 Jbeta primers. Profiled with immunoSEQ multiplex PCR; TCRdb holds only in-frame clones, not every one. The sample contains approximately 200,000 clones, approximately 80% of which appear only once. The sequenced sample was PBMCs. All receptors come from a girl aged 2-15 years in good health and CMV-seronegative.

The J gene is TRBJ2-5, the V gene TRBV12-5, with D uncertain. Germline CDR1 is LGHNT and CDR2 is FRNRAP. The CDR3 extends over 13 amino acids. Trimming stripped 5 bases from V and 0 bases from J, with 7 bases between. CDR3 sequence (DNA): TGTGCTAGTGGTCCAGGCAACCAAGAGACCCAGTACTTC. This encodes CASGPGNQETQYF.

The genes are TRBV7-6 and TRBJ2-5; tentative D call: TRBD2 (5 bases). CDR1 SGHVS and CDR2 FNYEAQ come from the germline V gene. This CDR3 region has 13 residues. V was trimmed by 0 bases and J by 5 bases, leaving 7 bases between them. CDR3 region: CASSLAGGETQYF. The CDR3, as DNA: TGTGCCAGCAGCTTAGCAGGCGGGGAGACCCAGTACTTC.